This T cell receptor beta chain appears in the sequencing data of a study of T-cell reconstitution after alpha-beta-depleted transplantation in children. The TCRbeta library incorporated unique molecular identifiers. MiXCR, applied by TCRdb to the PCR reads, yields one record per CDR3 protein. The table lists about 91,000 distinct CDR3 sequences, approximately 9.2% of them singletons. Germline CDR1 and CDR2: SQVTM and ANQGSEA. Trimming left V 7 bases short and J 6 bases short, with 16 bases between. The CDR3 contains 13 residues. This clonotype was detected many times. The rearrangement links TRBV29-1 to TRBJ2-1; tentatively, D is TRBD1 (6 bases). The material sequenced was PBMCs from the stem cell graft donor, taken from the stem cell graft. The TCR comes from a human donor who donated a stem cell graft to a child with congenital amegakaryocytic thrombocytopenia. This CDR3 is CSARTTGTNEQFF. The CDR3 bases are TGCAGCGCAAGAACAACAGGGACCAATGAGCAGTTCTTC.